These T cell receptor beta chains were read from a single sample in a study of shared clonotypes between healthy human individuals. Libraries were prepared by immunoSEQ multiplex PCR; TCRdb keeps only in-frame clonotypes and omits some of them. The sample shows fewer than 130,000 clones, 65% to 75% of them seen only once. Material for sequencing was memory CD8+ T cells sorted from blood. These receptor sequences come from a woman aged 30 to 39 in good health. Both conserved end residues are part of each CDR3. Each record gives: V gene, D gene, clone size, J gene, CDR3 protein, CDR3 DNA. The D gene is left open where the match is weak. Part of the rows lack a size; the others show once, few, many or a class for expanded clones.

TRBV27	TRBD1	.	TRBJ1-1	CASRQGIGSEAFF	TGTGCCAGTAGACAGGGAATTGGCTCTGAAGCTTTCTTT
TRBV4-2	.	.	TRBJ2-2	CASSQETGVGGRNTGELFF	TGTGCCAGCAGCCAAGAAACAGGGGTTGGCGGGAGGAACACCGGGGAGCTGTTTTTT
TRBV6-4	.	.	TRBJ2-3	CASSESPSTDTQYF	TGTGCCAGCAGTGAAAGCCCCAGCACAGATACGCAGTATTTT
TRBV7-2	.	few	TRBJ1-1	CASSLGQMNTEAFF	TGTGCCAGCAGCTTAGGCCAGATGAACACTGAAGCTTTCTTT
TRBV15	.	.	TRBJ2-1	CATSIKLAGEQFF	TGTGCCACCAGCATTAAACTAGCCGGTGAGCAGTTCTTC
TRBV19	.	medium-sized	TRBJ1-5	CASSMWGPQPQHF	TGTGCCAGTAGTATGTGGGGACCTCAGCCCCAGCATTTT
TRBV5-5	TRBD2	once	TRBJ2-2	CASSLGLAGGTNTGELFF	TGTGCCAGCAGCTTGGGGTTAGCGGGAGGGACGAACACCGGGGAGCTGTTTTTT
TRBV28	TRBD1	few	TRBJ2-5	CASSLGQGDRETQYF	TGTGCCAGCAGTCTGGGACAGGGGGATCGAGAGACCCAGTACTTC
TRBV10-3	.	.	TRBJ1-3	CAISESGGRFLRSNTIYF	TGTGCCATCAGTGAGTCCGGGGGCAGATTCCTCCGGAGTAACACCATATATTTT
TRBV19	.	few	TRBJ1-1	CASSILQRTANTEAFF	TGTGCCAGTAGTATTCTTCAAAGAACGGCCAACACTGAAGCTTTCTTT
TRBV7-9	.	.	TRBJ2-3	CASSLGVGGLTDTQYF	TGTGCCAGCAGCTTAGGGGTGGGAGGCTTAACGGATACGCAGTATTTT
TRBV4-1	.	.	TRBJ2-7	CASSQAARAVDEQYF	TGCGCCAGCAGCCAAGCCGCGAGGGCGGTTGACGAGCAGTACTTC
TRBV5-6	.	.	TRBJ2-4	CASSPGPRTAAKNIQYF	TGTGCCAGCAGCCCGGGCCCTCGAACGGCAGCCAAAAACATTCAGTACTTC
TRBV6-1	TRBD2	.	TRBJ2-2	CASSESAGGGTGELFF	TGTGCCAGCAGTGAATCGGCGGGAGGTGGCACCGGGGAGCTGTTTTTT
TRBV19	TRBD2	few	TRBJ2-3	CASSILAGEDTQYF	TGTGCCAGTAGTATACTAGCGGGAGAAGATACGCAGTATTTT
TRBV6-1	TRBD2	medium-sized	TRBJ2-7	CASSERTSGINEQYF	TGTGCCAGCAGTGAAAGGACTAGCGGGATTAACGAGCAGTACTTC
TRBV28	.	few	TRBJ2-3	CASSFAGVGTQYF	TGTGCCAGCAGTTTCGCGGGCGTGGGGACGCAGTATTTT
TRBV7-9	.	.	TRBJ1-3	CASSSRGGSSGNTIYF	TGTGCCAGCAGCTCCCGGGGCGGCTCTTCTGGAAACACCATATATTTT
TRBV7-2	.	.	TRBJ2-3	CASSLSTDTQYF	TGTGCCAGCAGCTTGAGCACAGATACGCAGTATTTT
TRBV28	TRBD1	few	TRBJ2-1	CASIDGNRGNEQFF	TGTGCCAGCATAGACGGGAACAGGGGCAATGAGCAGTTCTTC
TRBV29-1	.	many	TRBJ2-7	CSVSEGRSYEQYF	TGCAGCGTGTCAGAGGGCCGGTCCTACGAGCAGTACTTC
TRBV4-1	TRBD1	.	TRBJ2-5	CASSQVGGQGYQETQYF	TGCGCCAGCAGCCAAGTGGGGGGACAGGGGTACCAAGAGACCCAGTACTTC
TRBV11-2	.	few	TRBJ1-1	CASSFGWAELRAFF	TGTGCCAGCAGCTTTGGTTGGGCCGAACTCAGAGCTTTCTTT
TRBV4-1	TRBD2	.	TRBJ2-1	CASSQEPRLATNEQFF	TGCGCCAGCAGCCAAGAGCCGAGACTAGCTACCAATGAGCAGTTCTTC
TRBV28	TRBD1	.	TRBJ1-2	CASSGTGRYGYTF	TGTGCCAGCAGTGGGACAGGACGCTATGGCTACACCTTC
TRBV2	.	many	TRBJ1-3	CASSEGTASSGNTIYF	TGTGCCAGCAGTGAAGGGACCGCGAGCTCTGGAAACACCATATATTTT
TRBV14	.	few	TRBJ1-1	CASSQDFRDGTEAFF	TGTGCCAGCAGCCAAGATTTTCGTGACGGCACTGAAGCTTTCTTT
TRBV6-4	TRBD2	.	TRBJ2-1	CASSEGTSDYNEQFF	TGTGCCAGCAGTGAGGGGACTAGCGATTACAATGAGCAGTTCTTC
TRBV6-1	.	.	TRBJ2-7	CASSDAGAAYEQYF	TGTGCCAGCAGTGATGCGGGTGCCGCCTACGAGCAGTACTTC
TRBV13	.	.	TRBJ1-2	CASSLVVVRAGTGFNYGYTF	TGTGCCAGCAGCTTAGTTGTTGTCAGGGCGGGAACAGGATTTAACTATGGCTACACCTTC
TRBV19	.	.	TRBJ2-7	CASSDRRGYEQYF	TGTGCCAGTAGTGACCGTCGGGGCTACGAGCAGTACTTC
TRBV7-9	.	.	TRBJ1-4	CASSLASAEWEKLFF	TGTGCCAGCAGCTTAGCGTCCGCCGAGTGGGAAAAACTGTTTTTT
TRBV19	.	once	TRBJ1-1	CASSINSYMNTEAFF	TGTGCCAGTAGCATCAACAGCTACATGAACACTGAAGCTTTCTTT
TRBV30	TRBD2	.	TRBJ2-1	CACPKGGSTYNEQFF	TGTGCCTGCCCTAAGGGCGGGAGCACCTACAATGAGCAGTTCTTC
TRBV6-4	TRBD2	many	TRBJ2-1	CASSDAGGGNEQFF	TGTGCCAGCAGTGACGCGGGAGGGGGGAATGAGCAGTTCTTC
TRBV9	.	.	TRBJ2-5	CASSVGGGGEAQYF	TGTGCCAGCAGCGTAGGAGGGGGAGGAGAAGCCCAGTACTTC
TRBV4-2	TRBD2	.	TRBJ2-3	CASSQEAGGPDTQYF	TGTGCCAGCAGCCAAGAAGCGGGAGGGCCAGATACGCAGTATTTT
TRBV4-2	TRBD2	.	TRBJ2-7	CASSLVAGSLSYEQYF	TGTGCCAGCAGCCTAGTAGCGGGGAGTTTGTCCTACGAGCAGTACTTC
TRBV7-8	TRBD2	.	TRBJ2-7	CASSPSVGGLREQYF	TGTGCCAGCAGCCCGTCAGTGGGAGGGCTCCGCGAGCAGTACTTC
TRBV7-9	.	.	TRBJ1-1	CASSSLVNTEAFF	TGTGCCAGCAGCTCGCTAGTAAACACTGAAGCTTTCTTT
TRBV30	.	.	TRBJ2-5	CATDGRVETQYF	TGTGCGACCGACGGGAGAGTGGAGACCCAGTACTTC
TRBV4-1	TRBD1	.	TRBJ2-4	CASSQGTGAKNIQYF	TGCGCCAGCAGCCAAGGGACAGGCGCCAAAAACATTCAGTACTTC
TRBV21-1	.	.	TRBJ1-5	CASSSETVYSNQPQHF	TGTGCCAGCAGCAGTGAGACAGTTTATAGCAATCAGCCCCAGCATTTT
TRBV27	TRBD2	many	TRBJ2-5	CASSHGGGILQETQYF	TGTGCCAGCAGTCATGGCGGGGGGATACTCCAAGAGACCCAGTACTTC
TRBV28	.	few	TRBJ1-5	CASSLMGDQPQHF	TGTGCCAGCAGTTTAATGGGAGATCAGCCCCAGCATTTT
TRBV6-5	.	.	TRBJ2-1	CASSYSGYNEQFF	TGTGCCAGCAGTTACTCAGGCTACAATGAGCAGTTCTTC
TRBV4-2	.	.	TRBJ2-1	CASSQDHGTEQFF	TGTGCCAGCAGCCAAGATCATGGTACTGAGCAGTTCTTC
TRBV6-6	.	.	TRBJ1-1	CASSSQKTEAFF	TGTGCCAGCAGTTCCCAAAAGACTGAAGCTTTCTTT
TRBV11-2	.	few	TRBJ1-2	CASSQSAGREGYTF	TGTGCCAGCAGCCAATCGGCGGGTAGGGAGGGCTACACCTTC